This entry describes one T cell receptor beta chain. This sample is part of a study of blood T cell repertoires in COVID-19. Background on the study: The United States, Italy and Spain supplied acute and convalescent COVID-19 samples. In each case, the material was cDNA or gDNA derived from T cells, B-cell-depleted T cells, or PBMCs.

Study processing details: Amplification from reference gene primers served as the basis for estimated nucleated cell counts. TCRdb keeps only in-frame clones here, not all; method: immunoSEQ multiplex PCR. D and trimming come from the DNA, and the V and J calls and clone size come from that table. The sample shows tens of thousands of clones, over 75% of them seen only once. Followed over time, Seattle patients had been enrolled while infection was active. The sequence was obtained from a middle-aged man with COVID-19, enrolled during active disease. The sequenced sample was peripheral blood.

This CDR3 is CASSEVPDSYEQYF. CDR3 nucleotide sequence: TGTGCCAGCAGTGAAGTGCCAGACTCCTACGAGCAGTACTTC. The rearrangement joins TRBV6-1 to TRBJ2-7; D remains ambiguous. Germline V gene data show CDR1 as MNHNS and CDR2 as SASEGT. CDR3 length: 14 amino acids. V was pared by 1 base and J by 0 bases, with 7 bases between.